This TCR beta chain was identified in a study of T cells in Graves' hyperthyroidism and ophthalmopathy. Germline loops: CDR1 SGHDN, CDR2 FVKESK. The CDR3 has 14 amino acids. The ends were cut back, 9 bases at V and 2 bases at J, with 14 bases in the middle. In its sample, this clonotype was seen a few times. TCR beta CDR3 region amplification was performed from RNA transcripts. First-round RT-PCR of the TCR CDR3 relied on the HTBI primer set. MiXCR, applied by TCRdb to the multiplex PCR reads, yields one record per CDR3 protein. The data hold 300,000 to 500,000 distinct CDR3 sequences, with over 13% observed a single time.

The receptor was derived from a man over 45 with Graves' ophthalmopathy. The sample comprised blood. The rearrangement joins TRBV14 to TRBJ1-5; tentative D call: TRBD1 (5 bases). In nucleotides, the CDR3 is TGTGCCAGGGGACTCGGACGGGGCAATCAGCCCCAGCATTTT. As protein: CARGLGRGNQPQHF.